A single TCR beta chain is shown here with its context. This CDR3 is 14 amino acids long. Trimming cost V 5 bases and J 1 base, with 12 bases left between them. Germline V lookup: CDR1 SGHKS, CDR2 YYEKEE (reference sequence). Libraries were prepared by immunoSEQ multiplex PCR; TCRdb keeps only in-frame clonotypes and omits some of them. The sample comprises approximately 49,000 clones, approximately 92% of which are singletons, and 0.91% rests with the top ten. The record originates from a study of T cell changes during pregnancy in multiple sclerosis. The chain uses TRBV5-5 and TRBJ2-5; TRBD1 is a possible D gene (6 bases). Source: CD4+ T cells from peripheral blood mononuclear cells, taken in the second trimester of pregnancy. This clonotype originated in a female donor in good health, enrolled as a control in a pregnancy study. Here the CDR3 reads CASRTGHLQETQYF. The CDR3 DNA reads TGTGCCAGCAGAACGGGACACCTCCAAGAGACCCAGTACTTC. The full variable domain, with the rest looked up from reference TRBV5-5 and TRBJ2-5, is DAGVTQSPTHLIKTRGQQVTLRCSPISGHKSVSWYQQVLGQGPQFIFQYYEKEERGRGNFPDRFSARQFPNYSSELNVNALLLGDSALYLCASRTGHLQETQYFGPGTRLLVL.